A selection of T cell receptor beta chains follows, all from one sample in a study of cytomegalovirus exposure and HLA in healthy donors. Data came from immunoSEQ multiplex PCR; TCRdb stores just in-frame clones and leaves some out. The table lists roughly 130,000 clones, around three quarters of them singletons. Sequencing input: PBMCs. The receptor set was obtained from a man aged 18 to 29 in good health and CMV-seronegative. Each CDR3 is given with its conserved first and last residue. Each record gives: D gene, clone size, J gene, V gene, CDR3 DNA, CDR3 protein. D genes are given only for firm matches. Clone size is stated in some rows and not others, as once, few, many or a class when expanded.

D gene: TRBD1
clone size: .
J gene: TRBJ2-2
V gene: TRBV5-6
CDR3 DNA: TGTGCCAGCATGGGACAGGGGGCGCCCGGGGAGCTGTTTTTT
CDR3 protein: CASMGQGAPGELFF

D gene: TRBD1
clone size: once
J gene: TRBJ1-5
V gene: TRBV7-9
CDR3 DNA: TGTGCCAGCAGCCGAGGACAGGTTAGCAATCAGCCCCAGCATTTT
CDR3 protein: CASSRGQVSNQPQHF

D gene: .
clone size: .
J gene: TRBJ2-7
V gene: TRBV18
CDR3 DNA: TGTGCCAGCTCAACCACTTCCTACGAGCAGTACTTC
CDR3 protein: CASSTTSYEQYF

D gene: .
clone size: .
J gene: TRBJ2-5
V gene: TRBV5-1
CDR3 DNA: TGCGCCAGCAGCTTAACAGGGACCCAAGAGACCCAGTACTTC
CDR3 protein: CASSLTGTQETQYF

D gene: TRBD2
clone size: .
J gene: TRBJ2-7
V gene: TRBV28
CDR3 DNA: TGTGCCAGCAGTGGGAGCGGGAGCGAGCAGTACTTC
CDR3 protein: CASSGSGSEQYF

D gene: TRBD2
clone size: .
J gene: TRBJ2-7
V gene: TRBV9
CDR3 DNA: TGTGCCAGCAGCGGGGAGACTAGCGGGAACTCCTACGAGCAGTACTTC
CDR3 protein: CASSGETSGNSYEQYF

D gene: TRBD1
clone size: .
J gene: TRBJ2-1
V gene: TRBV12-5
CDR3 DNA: TGTGCTAGTGGTTCGGGGGACAGGGGGTCCAATGAGCAGTTCTTC
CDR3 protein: CASGSGDRGSNEQFF

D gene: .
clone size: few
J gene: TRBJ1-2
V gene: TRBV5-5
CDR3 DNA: TGTGCCAGCAGCTTGTCTGAACGACTGGCCCTTGGCTACACCTTC
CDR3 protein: CASSLSERLALGYTF

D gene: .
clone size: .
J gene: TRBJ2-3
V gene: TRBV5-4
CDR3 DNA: TGTGCCAGCAGCTTGGGGGGGGTGCTTGGCACAGATACGCAGTATTTT
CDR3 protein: CASSLGGVLGTDTQYF

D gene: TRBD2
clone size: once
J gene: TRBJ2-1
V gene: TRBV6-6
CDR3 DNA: TGTGCCAGCGGAAACTCACTAGCGGGAGATAACAATGAGCAGTTCTTC
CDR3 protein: CASGNSLAGDNNEQFF

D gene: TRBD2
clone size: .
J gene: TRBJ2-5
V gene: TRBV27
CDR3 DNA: TGTGCCAGCAGTCCTTATATAGCGGGGGGAGGGGAGACCCAGTACTTC
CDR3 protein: CASSPYIAGGGETQYF

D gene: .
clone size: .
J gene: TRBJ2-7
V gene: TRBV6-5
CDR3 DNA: TGTGCCAGCAGTGAAGCCATGAGGGAATATTCCTTC
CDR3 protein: CASSEAMREYSF

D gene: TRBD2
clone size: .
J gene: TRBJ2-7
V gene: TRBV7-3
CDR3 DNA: TGTGCCAGCAGCTTAAGTGGAGGCGGGGGACTCTACGAGCAGTACTTC
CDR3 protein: CASSLSGGGGLYEQYF

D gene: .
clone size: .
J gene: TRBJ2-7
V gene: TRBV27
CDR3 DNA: TGTGCCAGCAGTTTCCGGGACTCCTACGAGCAGTACTTC
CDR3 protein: CASSFRDSYEQYF

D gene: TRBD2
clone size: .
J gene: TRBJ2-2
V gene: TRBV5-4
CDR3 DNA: TGTGCCAGCAGCTTGGGCGGGGGGCGCGTCGTTGGGGAGCTGTTTTTT
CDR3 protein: CASSLGGGRVVGELFF

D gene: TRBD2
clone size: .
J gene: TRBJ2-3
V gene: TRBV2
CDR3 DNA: TGTGCCAGCAGTGGCCAGAATCTCCCTACTAGCGCAGATACGCAGTATTTT
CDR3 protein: CASSGQNLPTSADTQYF

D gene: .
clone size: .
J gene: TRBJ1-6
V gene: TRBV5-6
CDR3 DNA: TGTGCCAGCAGCTTGATTGGGGGGTATTCACCCCTCCACTTT
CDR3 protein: CASSLIGGYSPLHF

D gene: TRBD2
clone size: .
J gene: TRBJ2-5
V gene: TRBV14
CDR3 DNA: TGTGCCAGCAGCCACCGGACTAGGAGTAGGGGAGAGACCCAGTACTTC
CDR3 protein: CASSHRTRSRGETQYF

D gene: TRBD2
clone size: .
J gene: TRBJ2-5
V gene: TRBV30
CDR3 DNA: TGTGCCTGGAGTGTACAGGCTAGCGGGAGGCCTAAAGAGACCCAGTACTTC
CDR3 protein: CAWSVQASGRPKETQYF

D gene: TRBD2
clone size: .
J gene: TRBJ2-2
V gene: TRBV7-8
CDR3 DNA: TGTGCCAGCAGCTTAGCACTAGCGGTTGGGACCGGGGAGCTGTTTTTT
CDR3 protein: CASSLALAVGTGELFF